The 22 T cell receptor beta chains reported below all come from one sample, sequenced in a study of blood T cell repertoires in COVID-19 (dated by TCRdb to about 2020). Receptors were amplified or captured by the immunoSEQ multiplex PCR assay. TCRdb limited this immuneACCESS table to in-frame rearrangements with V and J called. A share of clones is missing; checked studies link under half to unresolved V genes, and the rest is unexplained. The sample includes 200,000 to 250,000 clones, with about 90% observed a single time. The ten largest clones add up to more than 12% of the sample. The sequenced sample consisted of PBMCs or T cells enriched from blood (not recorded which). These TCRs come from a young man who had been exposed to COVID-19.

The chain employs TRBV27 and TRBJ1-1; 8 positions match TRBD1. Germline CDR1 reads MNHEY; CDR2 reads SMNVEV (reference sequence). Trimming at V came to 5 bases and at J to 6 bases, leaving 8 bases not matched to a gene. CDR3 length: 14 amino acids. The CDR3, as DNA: TGTGCCAGCAGTCTTAGACAGGGGCGCGCTGAAGCTTTCTTT. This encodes CASSLRQGRAEAFF.

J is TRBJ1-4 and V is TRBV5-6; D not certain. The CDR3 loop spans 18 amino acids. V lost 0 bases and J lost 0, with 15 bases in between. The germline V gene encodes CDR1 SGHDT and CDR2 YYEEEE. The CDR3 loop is CASSLGSLPIATNEKLFF. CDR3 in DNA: TGTGCCAGCAGCTTGGGGAGTCTACCCATTGCAACTAATGAAAAACTGTTTTTT.

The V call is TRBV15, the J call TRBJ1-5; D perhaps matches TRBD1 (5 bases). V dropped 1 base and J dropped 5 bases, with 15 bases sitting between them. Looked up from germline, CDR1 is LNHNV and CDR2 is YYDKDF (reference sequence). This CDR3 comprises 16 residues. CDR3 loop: CATSRVSGSTYQPQHF. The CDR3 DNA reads TGTGCCACCAGCAGAGTATCAGGGTCGACTTATCAGCCCCAGCATTTT.

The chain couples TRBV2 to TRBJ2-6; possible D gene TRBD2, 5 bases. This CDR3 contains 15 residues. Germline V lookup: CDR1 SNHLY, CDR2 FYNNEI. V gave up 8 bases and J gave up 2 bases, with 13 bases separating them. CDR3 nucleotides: TGTGCCAGCCCAGGCGGGCGGGCTGGGGCCAACGTCCTGACTTTC. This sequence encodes CASPGGRAGANVLTF.

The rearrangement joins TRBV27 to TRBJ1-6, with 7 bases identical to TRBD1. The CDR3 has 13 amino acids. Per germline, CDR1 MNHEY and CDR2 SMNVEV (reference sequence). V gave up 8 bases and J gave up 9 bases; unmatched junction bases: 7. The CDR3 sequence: CASSRGGISPLHF. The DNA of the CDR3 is TGTGCCAGCTCACGAGGGGGCATTTCACCCCTCCACTTT.

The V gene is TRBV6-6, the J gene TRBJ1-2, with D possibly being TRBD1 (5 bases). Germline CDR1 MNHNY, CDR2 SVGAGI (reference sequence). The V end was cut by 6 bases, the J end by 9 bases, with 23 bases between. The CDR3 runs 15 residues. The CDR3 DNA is TGTGCCAGCAGCCTGGACATGCTCAGAAGTGACAGCTACACCTTC. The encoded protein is CASSLDMLRSDSYTF.

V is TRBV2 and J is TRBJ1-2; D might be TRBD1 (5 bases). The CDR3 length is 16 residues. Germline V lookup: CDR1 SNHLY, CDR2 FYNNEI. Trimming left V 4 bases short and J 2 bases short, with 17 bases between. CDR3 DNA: TGTGCCAGCAGTGTTCCCTCGGGGGGAAAGAACTATGGCTACACCTTC. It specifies CASSVPSGGKNYGYTF.

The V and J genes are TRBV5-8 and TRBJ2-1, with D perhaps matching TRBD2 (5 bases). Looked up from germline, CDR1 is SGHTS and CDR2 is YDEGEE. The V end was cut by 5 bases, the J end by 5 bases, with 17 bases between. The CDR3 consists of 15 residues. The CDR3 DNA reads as TGTGCCAGCAGACCAAAGAGGGAGATAAACAATGAGCAGTTCTTC. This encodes CASRPKREINNEQFF.

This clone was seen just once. Written as DNA, the CDR3 is TGTGCCAGCTCACCCTCCGGGACAAAAATTATGAACACTGAAGCTTTCTTT. It is translated as CASSPSGTKIMNTEAFF. The rearrangement uses TRBV18 and TRBJ1-1, with a weak D call TRBD1 (6 bases). Trimming took 3 bases from V and 0 from J, leaving 17 bases between them. The CDR3 covers 17 residues. CDR1 and CDR2 from the germline V gene are KGHSH and LQKENI.

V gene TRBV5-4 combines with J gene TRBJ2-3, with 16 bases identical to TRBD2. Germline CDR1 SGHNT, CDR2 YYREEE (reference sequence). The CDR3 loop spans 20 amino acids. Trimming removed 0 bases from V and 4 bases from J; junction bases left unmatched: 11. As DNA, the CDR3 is TGTGCCAGCAGCTTGGTAGCGGGACTAGCGGGGGGGATGTTCTCAGATACGCAGTATTTT. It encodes CASSLVAGLAGGMFSDTQYF.

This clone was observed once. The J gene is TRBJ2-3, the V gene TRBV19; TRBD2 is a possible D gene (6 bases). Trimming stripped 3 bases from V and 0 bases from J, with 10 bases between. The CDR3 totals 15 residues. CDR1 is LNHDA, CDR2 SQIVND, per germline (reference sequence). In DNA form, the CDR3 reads TGTGCCAGTAGTATGTGGACTAAAAGCACAGATACGCAGTATTTT. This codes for CASSMWTKSTDTQYF.

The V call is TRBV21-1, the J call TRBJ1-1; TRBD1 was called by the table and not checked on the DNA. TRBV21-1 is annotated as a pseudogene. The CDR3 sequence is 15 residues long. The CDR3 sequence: CASSTKGQGPTEAFF. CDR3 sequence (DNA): TGTGCCAGCAGCACTAAGGGACAGGGGCCCACTGAAGCTTTCTTT.

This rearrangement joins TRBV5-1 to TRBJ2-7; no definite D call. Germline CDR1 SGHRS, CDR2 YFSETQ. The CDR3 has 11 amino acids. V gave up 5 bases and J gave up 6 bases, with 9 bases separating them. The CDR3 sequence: CASSRESEQYF. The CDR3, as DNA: TGCGCCAGCAGTAGAGAGTCCGAGCAGTACTTC.

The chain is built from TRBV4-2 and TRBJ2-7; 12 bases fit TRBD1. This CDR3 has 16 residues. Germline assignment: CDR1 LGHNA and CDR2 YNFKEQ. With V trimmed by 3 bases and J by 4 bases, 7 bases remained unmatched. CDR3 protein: CASSQDPGQGAYEQYF. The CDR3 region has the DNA TGTGCCAGCAGCCAGGATCCGGGACAGGGGGCTTACGAGCAGTACTTC.

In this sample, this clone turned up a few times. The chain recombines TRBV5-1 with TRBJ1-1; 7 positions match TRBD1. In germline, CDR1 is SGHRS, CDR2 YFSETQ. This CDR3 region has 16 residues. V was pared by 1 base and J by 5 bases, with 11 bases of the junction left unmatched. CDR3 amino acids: CASSLYGDRANTEAFF. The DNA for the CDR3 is TGCGCCAGCAGCTTGTACGGCGACAGGGCTAATACTGAAGCTTTCTTT.

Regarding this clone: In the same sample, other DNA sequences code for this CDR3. The chain's CDR3 is CASSLGQGNSYEQYF. DNA of the CDR3: TGTGCCAGTAGCCTCGGACAGGGAAACTCCTACGAGCAGTACTTC. This chain links TRBV19 with TRBJ2-7; 8 bases agree with TRBD1. This CDR3 contains 15 residues. CDR1 is LNHDA and CDR2 is SQIVND in the germline V gene (reference sequence). Trimming cost V 6 bases and J 0 bases; bases outside gene matches: 7. Full variable domain (rest looked up from reference TRBV19 and TRBJ2-7): DGGITQSPKYLFRKEGQNVTLSCEQNLNHDAMYWYRQDPGQGLRLIYYSQIVNDFQKGDIAEGYSVSREKKESFPLTVTSAQKNPTAFYLCASSLGQGNSYEQYFGPGTRLTVT.

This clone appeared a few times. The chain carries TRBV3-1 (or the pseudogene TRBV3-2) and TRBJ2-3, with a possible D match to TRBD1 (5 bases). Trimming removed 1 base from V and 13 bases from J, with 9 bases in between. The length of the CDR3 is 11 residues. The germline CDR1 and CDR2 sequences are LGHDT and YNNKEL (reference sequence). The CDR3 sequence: CASSQGRQKYF. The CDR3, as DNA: TGTGCCAGCAGCCAAGGGCGACAGAAGTATTTT.

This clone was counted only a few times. CDR3 in amino acids: CASSQRTGRGYTF. CDR3 DNA: TGTGCCAGCAGCCAAAGGACGGGAAGGGGCTACACCTTC. The chain links TRBV5-4 to TRBJ1-2; D not resolved. Germline V gene data show CDR1 as SGHNT and CDR2 as YYREEE (reference sequence). The ends were cut back, 4 bases at V and 8 bases at J, with 15 bases in the middle. This CDR3 has 13 residues.

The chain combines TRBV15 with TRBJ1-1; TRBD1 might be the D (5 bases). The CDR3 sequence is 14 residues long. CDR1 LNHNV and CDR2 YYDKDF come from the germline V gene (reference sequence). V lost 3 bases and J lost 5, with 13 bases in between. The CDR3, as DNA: TGTGCCACCAGCAGTGCAGGGATGAGAACTGAAGCTTTCTTT. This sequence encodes CATSSAGMRTEAFF. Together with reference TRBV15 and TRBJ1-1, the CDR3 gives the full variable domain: DAMVIQNPRYQVTQFGKPVTLSCSQTLNHNVMYWYQQKSSQAPKLLFHYYDKDFNNEADTPDNFQSRRPNTSFCFLDIRSPGLGDTAMYLCATSSAGMRTEAFFGQGTRLTVV.

CDR3 in amino acids: CATTRGAGEQYF. The CDR3, as DNA: TGTGCCACCACTCGCGGGGCCGGGGAGCAGTACTTC. The V and J genes are TRBV15 and TRBJ2-7, with TRBD2 as a possible D gene (6 bases). The V and J ends lost 7 bases and 7 bases respectively, with 14 bases between them. Germline lookup yields CDR1 LNHNV and CDR2 YYDKDF (reference sequence). The CDR3 spans 12 residues.

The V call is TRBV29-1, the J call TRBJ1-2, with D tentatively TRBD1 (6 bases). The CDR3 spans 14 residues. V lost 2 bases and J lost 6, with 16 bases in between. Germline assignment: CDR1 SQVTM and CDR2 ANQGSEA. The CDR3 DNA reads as TGCAGCGTTGAATCAGGGGAAGGGGTGGATGGCTACACCTTC. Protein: CSVESGEGVDGYTF.

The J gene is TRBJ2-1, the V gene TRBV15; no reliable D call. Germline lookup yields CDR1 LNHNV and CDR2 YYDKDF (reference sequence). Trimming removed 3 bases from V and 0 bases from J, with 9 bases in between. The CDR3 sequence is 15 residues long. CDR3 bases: TGTGCCACCAGCAGTTTTTACAACTCCTACAATGAGCAGTTCTTC. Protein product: CATSSFYNSYNEQFF.